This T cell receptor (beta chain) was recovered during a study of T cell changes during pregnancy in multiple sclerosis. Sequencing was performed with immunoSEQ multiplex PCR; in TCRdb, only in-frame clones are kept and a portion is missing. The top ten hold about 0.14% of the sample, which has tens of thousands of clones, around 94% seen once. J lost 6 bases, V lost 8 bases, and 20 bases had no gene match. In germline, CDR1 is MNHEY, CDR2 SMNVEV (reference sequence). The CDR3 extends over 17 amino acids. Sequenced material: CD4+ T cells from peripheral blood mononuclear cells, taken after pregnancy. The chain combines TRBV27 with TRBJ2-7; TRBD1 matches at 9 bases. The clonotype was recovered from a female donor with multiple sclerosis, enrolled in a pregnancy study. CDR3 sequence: CASGTFFLGTGWGEQYF. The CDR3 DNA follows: TGTGCCAGCGGTACCTTTTTTCTGGGGACAGGGTGGGGCGAGCAGTACTTC.